This TCR beta chain emerged from a study of cytomegalovirus exposure and HLA in healthy donors. Note on this clone: What it binds is unknown.

Germline V gives CDR1 SGHDN, CDR2 FVKESK. This CDR3 is built from 13 residues. V was shortened by 10 bases and J by 4 bases, with 16 bases between the two germline ends. Study-level results: Reports state that TCR beta sequences accurately predicted most subjects' HLA-A and HLA-B alleles. There were several of the most significant clusters that appeared linked to common viral pathogens in a later analysis. Later analysis suggested most CMV-associated TCR beta chains were HLA-restricted. A later analysis linked a missense DCLRE1C variant to TCR beta V- and J-gene trimming.

Amplification used 60 Vbeta primers and 13 Jbeta primers. Generated by immunoSEQ multiplex PCR, the TCRdb table keeps only in-frame clones and is missing some. The data contain 100,000 to 150,000 clones, about three quarters of them seen just once; the ten biggest clones take up about 1%. The chain recombines TRBV14 with TRBJ1-1; D perhaps matches TRBD1 (6 bases). Sequencing input: PBMCs. The receptor was derived from a woman aged 25-40 years in good health and CMV-seronegative. CDR3 residues: CATTLQGGTEAFF. The CDR3 coding sequence is TGTGCCACTACGCTACAGGGCGGCACTGAAGCTTTCTTT.